The subject of this entry is one T cell receptor beta chain. As handled by the study authors: For nucleated cells, counts were estimated from reference gene primer amplification. Sequenced by immunoSEQ multiplex PCR; TCRdb stores in-frame clones only, minus some. V and J calls and clone size follow that table, whereas D and trimming were derived from the DNA. Of about 350,000 clones in the sample, approximately 90% were seen once. This entry belongs to a study of blood T cell repertoires in COVID-19. As for the study in general: Samples taken during acute and convalescent COVID-19 were collected in the United States, Italy and Spain. The cDNA or gDNA used as material had been derived from T cells, B-cell-depleted T cells, or PBMCs.

CDR1 is GTSNPN, CDR2 SVGIG, per germline (reference sequence). Germline trimming cut 1 base from V and 7 bases from J; bases unmatched to any gene: 4. CDR3 size: 13 residues. The sample comprised peripheral blood. This clonotype originated in a woman aged 55 to 70 with COVID-19, enrolled during active disease. The chain couples TRBV30 to TRBJ1-1; 9 positions agree with TRBD1. The CDR3 DNA is TGTGCCTGGAGTGCCCTGACAGGGGGTGAAGCTTTCTTT. Amino acids: CAWSALTGGEAFF.